These 24 T cell receptor beta chains were all obtained from the same sample, sequenced in a study of blood T cell repertoires in COVID-19. Profiled with immunoSEQ multiplex PCR; TCRdb holds only in-frame clones, not every one. The data contain about 260,000 clones, about 85% of them seen just once; the ten biggest clones take up 2% to 2.5%. The specimen sequenced was peripheral blood. The source of these receptors is a woman aged 50 to 65 who had recovered from COVID-19.

V is TRBV9 and J is TRBJ2-1; D might be TRBD1 (6 bases). Trimming pared 4 bases from V and 1 base from J, leaving 9 bases between. The CDR3 is made up of 14 amino acids. Germline CDR1 is SGDLS and CDR2 is YYNGEE. As DNA, the CDR3 is TGTGCCAGCAGCACCGGGACATCCTACAATGAGCAGTTCTTC. The encoded protein is CASSTGTSYNEQFF. Drawing the rest from reference TRBV9 and TRBJ2-1, the complete variable domain is DSGVTQTPKHLITATGQRVTLRCSPRSGDLSVYWYQQSLDQGLQFLIQYYNGEERAKGNILERFSAQQFPDLHSELNLSSLELGDSALYFCASSTGTSYNEQFFGPGTRLTVL.

This clone appeared a few times. V and J are TRBV14 and TRBJ2-5, with D perhaps matching TRBD2 (5 bases). V lost 1 base to trimming and J lost 1 base, with 10 bases between them. The CDR3 extends over 15 amino acids. From germline, CDR1 is SGHDN and CDR2 FVKESK. The CDR3 is CASSQVWAGQETQYF. The CDR3 DNA reads TGTGCCAGCAGCCAAGTATGGGCGGGCCAAGAGACCCAGTACTTC.

V and J are TRBV5-1 and TRBJ2-7, with 12 nucleotides matching TRBD2. The trim removed 0 bases at V and 6 bases at J, leaving 4 bases unmatched. The CDR3 sequence is 15 residues long. Germline loops: CDR1 SGHRS, CDR2 YFSETQ. The CDR3 sequence is CASSLGLAGALEQYF. In DNA form, the CDR3 reads TGCGCCAGCAGCTTGGGACTAGCGGGAGCGCTCGAGCAGTACTTC.

The V and J genes are TRBV6-2 or TRBV6-3 and TRBJ2-2; D perhaps matches TRBD1 (7 bases). The CDR3 sequence is 16 residues long. In germline, CDR1 is MNHEY, CDR2 SVGEGT. The germline V and J ends were trimmed by 2 bases and 7 bases, with 17 bases remaining between them. The CDR3 sequence: CASSYREVTGSGELFF. The CDR3 DNA reads as TGTGCCAGCAGTTACAGGGAGGTGACAGGGAGCGGGGAGCTGTTTTTT.

The V call is TRBV19, the J call TRBJ1-4; maybe TRBD1 (5 bases). The CDR3 covers 15 residues. The germline gives CDR1 LNHDA, CDR2 SQIVND (reference sequence). Trimming removed 1 base at V and 0 bases at J, with 6 bases between. CDR3 coding DNA: TGTGCCAGTAGTATAGTAGGGGCAACTAATGAAAAACTGTTTTTT. This gives the protein CASSIVGATNEKLFF.

The chain joins TRBV5-1 to TRBJ2-7; D uncertain. The V gene's germline CDR1 is SGHRS and CDR2 YFSETQ. The V end was cut by 2 bases, the J end by 3 bases, with 24 bases between. The CDR3 totals 18 residues. The CDR3 spells CASSFIPRILVKYYEQYF. The DNA for the CDR3 is TGCGCCAGCAGCTTTATCCCGCGAATACTGGTCAAATACTACGAGCAGTACTTC.

The chain is built from TRBV11-2 and TRBJ1-2; no definite D call. Germline CDR1 reads SGHAT; CDR2 reads FQNNGV. V was pared by 5 bases and J by 7 bases, with 14 bases between. The CDR3 is made up of 13 amino acids. The CDR3 sequence: CASSPPLRGGYTF. The DNA of the CDR3 is TGTGCCAGCAGCCCCCCGCTGCGGGGTGGCTACACCTTC. The full variable domain, its missing parts supplied by reference TRBV11-2 and TRBJ1-2, is EAGVAQSPRYKIIEKRQSVAFWCNPISGHATLYWYQQILGQGPKLLIQFQNNGVVDDSQLPKDRFSAERLKGVDSTLKIQPAKLEDSAVYLCASSPPLRGGYTFGSGTRLTVV.

The chain has TRBV10-3 and TRBJ1-3; D is undetermined. CDR3 size: 11 residues. Germline loops: CDR1 ENHRY, CDR2 SYGVKD. The V and J ends lost 2 bases and 10 bases respectively, with 6 bases between them. In DNA form, the CDR3 reads TGTGCCATCAGTGAGGGAGGGACCATATATTTT. This gives the protein CAISEGGTIYF.

The V gene is TRBV7-2, the J gene TRBJ2-3; a weak D match, TRBD1 (6 bases). CDR1 SGHTA and CDR2 FQGNSA come from the germline V gene. The CDR3 totals 15 residues. V lost 1 base and J lost 2, with 10 bases in between. In DNA form, the CDR3 reads TGTGCCAGCAGCTTAGAGACAGGCCTCACAGATACGCAGTATTTT. Residues: CASSLETGLTDTQYF.

This rearrangement joins TRBV6-2 or TRBV6-3 to TRBJ2-5, with 12 bases that match TRBD2. The CDR3 is made up of 18 amino acids. Per germline, CDR1 MNHEY and CDR2 SVGEGT. Losses at the gene ends were 4 bases for V and 3 bases for J; bases not matched to a gene: 12. Written as DNA, the CDR3 is TGTGCCAGCAGTTCCCAACCAAGACTAGCGGGGGATAAAGAGACCCAGTACTTC. It is translated as CASSSQPRLAGDKETQYF.

V and J are TRBV9 and TRBJ2-7; 8 bases match TRBD1. Germline CDR1 reads SGDLS; CDR2 reads YYNGEE. The length of the CDR3 is 15 residues. Germline trimming cut 0 bases from V and 3 bases from J; bases unmatched to any gene: 5. CDR3 nucleotide sequence: TGTGCCAGCAGCGTAGGGACAGGGATTATCTACGAGCAGTACTTC. This codes for CASSVGTGIIYEQYF. Drawing the rest from reference TRBV9 and TRBJ2-7, the complete variable domain is DSGVTQTPKHLITATGQRVTLRCSPRSGDLSVYWYQQSLDQGLQFLIQYYNGEERAKGNILERFSAQQFPDLHSELNLSSLELGDSALYFCASSVGTGIIYEQYFGPGTRLTVT.

The chain employs TRBV5-1 and TRBJ2-1; 7 bases map to TRBD2. This CDR3 contains 15 residues. The ends lost 4 bases at V and 5 bases at J; junction bases unmatched: 9. The V gene's germline CDR1 is SGHRS and CDR2 YFSETQ. CDR3 DNA sequence: TGCGCCAGCAGCCCGCGGGGGACCCAAAACAATGAGCAGTTCTTC. The encoded protein is CASSPRGTQNNEQFF.

The chain is built from TRBV5-1 and TRBJ2-5; possibly TRBD1 for D (6 bases). V lost 4 bases and J lost 1, with 11 bases in between. Germline assignment: CDR1 SGHRS and CDR2 YFSETQ. The CDR3 is 14 residues long. The CDR3 DNA is TGCGCCAGCAGCGTGCAGGGGTTCCAAGAGACCCAGTACTTC. Protein product: CASSVQGFQETQYF.

The genes are TRBV11-2 and TRBJ2-7; 7 nucleotides line up with TRBD2. The CDR3 runs 15 residues. In germline, CDR1 is SGHAT, CDR2 FQNNGV. After removal of 1 base from V and 2 bases from J, the junction contained 5 bases not matched to a gene. The CDR3 DNA is TGTGCCAGCAGCTTAGCGCCGGGACTAACCTACGAGCAGTACTTC. Translation: CASSLAPGLTYEQYF. Based on the CDR3 plus reference TRBV11-2 and TRBJ2-7, the full variable domain is EAGVAQSPRYKIIEKRQSVAFWCNPISGHATLYWYQQILGQGPKLLIQFQNNGVVDDSQLPKDRFSAERLKGVDSTLKIQPAKLEDSAVYLCASSLAPGLTYEQYFGPGTRLTVT.

The chain joins TRBV11-3 to TRBJ2-2; 9 positions match TRBD1. Unmatched junction bases numbered 7, after V lost 8 bases and J lost 6 bases. Germline V lookup: CDR1 SGHNT, CDR2 YENEEA. The CDR3 is made up of 14 amino acids. The CDR3 nucleotides are TGTGCCAGCGGACGGGACAGGGTGTCCGGGGAGCTGTTTTTT. Translation gives CASGRDRVSGELFF. The full variable domain, completed using reference TRBV11-3 and TRBJ2-2, is EAGVVQSPRYKIIEKKQPVAFWCNPISGHNTLYWYLQNLGQGPELLIRYENEEAVDDSQLPKDRFSAERLKGVDSTLKIQPAELGDSAVYLCASGRDRVSGELFFGEGSRLTVL.

This chain uses TRBV3-1 (or the pseudogene TRBV3-2) with TRBJ1-2; a possible D gene is TRBD1 (5 bases). The CDR3 consists of 16 residues. CDR1 is LGHDT and CDR2 is YNNKEL in the germline V gene (reference sequence). Trimming stripped 3 bases from V and 4 bases from J, with 18 bases between. As DNA, the CDR3 is TGTGCCAGCAGCCACATCCGGACAAAGGGTACCTATGGCTACACCTTC. This sequence encodes CASSHIRTKGTYGYTF.

V gene TRBV6-5 combines with J gene TRBJ1-5; D is unresolved. There are 14 residues in the CDR3. V lost 10 bases and J 9 bases, leaving 22 bases between the germline ends. Germline CDR1 is MNHEY and CDR2 is SVGAGI. CDR3 residues: CATHYTSSFSPQHF. CDR3 in DNA: TGTGCCACCCACTACACTTCATCATTCTCGCCCCAGCATTTT.

The V gene is TRBV5-8, the J gene TRBJ2-2; the match to TRBD2 covers 7 bases. V was clipped by 5 bases and J by 4 bases; unmatched bases: 8. There are 15 residues in the CDR3. Per germline, CDR1 SGHTS and CDR2 YDEGEE. The CDR3 loop is CASRTRGLFTGELFF. As DNA, the CDR3 is TGTGCCAGCAGGACTAGGGGACTATTCACCGGGGAGCTGTTTTTT. The full variable domain, its missing parts supplied by reference TRBV5-8 and TRBJ2-2, is EAGVTQSPTHLIKTRGQQATLRCSPISGHTSVYWYQQALGLGLQFLLWYDEGEERNRGNFPPRFSGRQFPNYSSELNVNALELEDSALYLCASRTRGLFTGELFFGEGSRLTVL.

The chain has TRBV7-2 and TRBJ2-1; TRBD2 matches 10 bases. In germline, CDR1 is SGHTA, CDR2 FQGNSA. CDR3 length: 15 amino acids. Losses at the gene ends were 3 bases for V and 6 bases for J; bases not matched to a gene: 5. CDR3 in DNA: TGTGCCAGCAGCTTTCTAGCGGGAGTTAGCAATGAGCAGTTCTTC. Residues: CASSFLAGVSNEQFF. Drawing the rest from reference TRBV7-2 and TRBJ2-1, the complete variable domain is GAGVSQSPSNKVTEKGKDVELRCDPISGHTALYWYRQSLGQGLEFLIYFQGNSAPDKSGLPSDRFSAERTGGSVSTLTIQRTQQEDSAVYLCASSFLAGVSNEQFFGPGTRLTVL.

The V call is TRBV3-1 (or the pseudogene TRBV3-2), the J call TRBJ1-3, with D unclear. V was shortened by 4 bases and J by 2 bases, with 6 bases between the two germline ends. The CDR3 is 13 amino acids. CDR1 and CDR2 from the germline V gene are LGHDT and YNNKEL (reference sequence). CDR3 amino acids: CASSPHTGNTIYF. The CDR3 DNA reads as TGTGCCAGCAGCCCCCACACTGGAAACACCATATATTTT.

The chain joins TRBV28 to TRBJ1-1; TRBD1 agrees at 8 bases. The CDR3 is 13 amino acids. CDR1 is MDHEN, CDR2 SYDVKM, per germline. V lost 10 bases to trimming and J lost 1 base; unmatched junction nucleotides: 5. The CDR3 reads CATQGAGNTEAFF. The CDR3 bases are TGTGCCACGCAGGGGGCGGGGAACACTGAAGCTTTCTTT.

This chain uses TRBV7-3 with TRBJ2-2; possible D gene TRBD2, 6 bases. The V end was cut by 7 bases, the J end by 5 bases, with 14 bases between. The CDR3 extends over 14 amino acids. Germline V gene data show CDR1 as SGHTA and CDR2 as FQGTGA. The DNA for the CDR3 is TGTGCCAGCACCGCCGGGGGTGAAACCGGGGAGCTGTTTTTT. This translates into CASTAGGETGELFF.

The V and J genes are TRBV5-1 and TRBJ2-1; the D gene is possibly TRBD2 (6 bases). The germline V gene encodes CDR1 SGHRS and CDR2 YFSETQ. V shed 0 bases and J shed 4 bases, with 8 bases lying between them. CDR3 length: 14 residues. The CDR3 spells CASSLGTTYNEQFF. In nucleotides, the CDR3 is TGCGCCAGCAGCTTGGGGACTACTTACAATGAGCAGTTCTTC.

In its sample, this clone was seen once. This chain connects TRBV6-2 or TRBV6-3 to TRBJ2-7, with TRBD2 identical over 7 bases. V lost 1 base and J lost 0; bases outside the gene matches: 9. Per germline, CDR1 MNHEY and CDR2 SVGEGT. This CDR3 region has 17 residues. Written as DNA, the CDR3 is TGTGCCAGCAGTTACTGGGCAGCGGGGTCTCTCTCCTACGAGCAGTACTTC. Translating gives CASSYWAAGSLSYEQYF.